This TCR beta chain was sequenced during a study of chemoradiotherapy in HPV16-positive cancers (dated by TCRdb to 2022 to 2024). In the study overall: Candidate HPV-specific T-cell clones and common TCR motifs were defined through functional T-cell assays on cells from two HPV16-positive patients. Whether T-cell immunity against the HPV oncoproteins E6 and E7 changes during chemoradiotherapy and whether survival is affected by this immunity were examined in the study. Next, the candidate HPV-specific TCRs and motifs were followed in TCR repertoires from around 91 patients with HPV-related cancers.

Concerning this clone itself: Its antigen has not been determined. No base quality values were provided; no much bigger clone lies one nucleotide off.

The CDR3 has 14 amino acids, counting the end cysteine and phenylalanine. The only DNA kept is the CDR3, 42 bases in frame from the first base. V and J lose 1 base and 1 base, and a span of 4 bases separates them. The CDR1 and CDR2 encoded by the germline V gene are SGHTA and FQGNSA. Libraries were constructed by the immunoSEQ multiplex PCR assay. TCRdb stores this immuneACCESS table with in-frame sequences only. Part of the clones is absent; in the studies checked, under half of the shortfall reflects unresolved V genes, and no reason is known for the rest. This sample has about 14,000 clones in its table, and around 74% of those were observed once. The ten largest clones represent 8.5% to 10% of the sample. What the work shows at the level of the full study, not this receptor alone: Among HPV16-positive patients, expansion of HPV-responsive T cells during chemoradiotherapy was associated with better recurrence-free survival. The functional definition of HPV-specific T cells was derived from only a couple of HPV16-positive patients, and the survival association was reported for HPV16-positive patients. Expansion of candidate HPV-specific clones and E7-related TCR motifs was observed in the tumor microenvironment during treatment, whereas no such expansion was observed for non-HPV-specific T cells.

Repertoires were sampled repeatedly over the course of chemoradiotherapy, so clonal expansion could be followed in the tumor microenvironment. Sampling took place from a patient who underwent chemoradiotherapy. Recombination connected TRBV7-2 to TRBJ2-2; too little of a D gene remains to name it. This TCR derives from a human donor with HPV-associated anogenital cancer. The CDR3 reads CASSLDRNTGELFF. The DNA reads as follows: TGTGCCAGCAGCTTAGACAGGAACACCGGGGAGCTGTTTTTT.